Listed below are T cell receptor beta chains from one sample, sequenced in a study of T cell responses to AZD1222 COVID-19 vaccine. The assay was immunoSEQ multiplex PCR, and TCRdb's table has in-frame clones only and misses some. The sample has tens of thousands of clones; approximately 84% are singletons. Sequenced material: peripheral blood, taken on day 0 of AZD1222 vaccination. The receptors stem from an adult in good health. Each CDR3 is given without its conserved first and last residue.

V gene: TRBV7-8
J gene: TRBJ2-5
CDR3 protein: ASSNSGRAETQY

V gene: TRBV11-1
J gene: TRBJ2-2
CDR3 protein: ASQERGLANTGELF

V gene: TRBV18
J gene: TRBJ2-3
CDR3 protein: ASSPTSGRNTDTQY

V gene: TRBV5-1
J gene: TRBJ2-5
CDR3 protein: ASSLVEETQY

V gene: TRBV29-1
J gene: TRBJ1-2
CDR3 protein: SVAENQGHYGYT

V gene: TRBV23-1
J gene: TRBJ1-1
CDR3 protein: ASTDRGKNTEAF

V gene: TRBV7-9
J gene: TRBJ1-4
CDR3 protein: ASSFSRGSTNEKLF

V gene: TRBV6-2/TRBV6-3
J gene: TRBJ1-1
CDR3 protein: ASSSGTGTTEAF

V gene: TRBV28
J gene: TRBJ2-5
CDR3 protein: ASRTGGFETQY

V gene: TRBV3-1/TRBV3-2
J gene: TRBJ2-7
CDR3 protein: ASSPGLAGYEQY

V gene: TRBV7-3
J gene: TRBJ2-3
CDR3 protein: ASSLGQGTDTQY

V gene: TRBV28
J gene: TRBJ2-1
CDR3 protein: ASSTNEQF

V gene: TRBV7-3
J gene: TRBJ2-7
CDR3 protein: ASSSPNRIQYEQY

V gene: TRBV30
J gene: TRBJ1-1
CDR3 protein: AWSGGQGLEAF

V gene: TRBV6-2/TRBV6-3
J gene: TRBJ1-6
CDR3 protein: ASSFSNSPLH

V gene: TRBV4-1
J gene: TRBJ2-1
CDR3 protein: ASSRDHYQEQF

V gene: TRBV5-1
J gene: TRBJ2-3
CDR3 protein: ASSLAGGPSVDTQY

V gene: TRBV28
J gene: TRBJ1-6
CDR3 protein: ASSLWGGVSSPLH

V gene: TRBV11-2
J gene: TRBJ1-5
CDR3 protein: ASSLQGNSNQPQH

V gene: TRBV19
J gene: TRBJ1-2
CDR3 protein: ASNEESRDRVYT

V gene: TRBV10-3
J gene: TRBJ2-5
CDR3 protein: AISVSVEGGTQY

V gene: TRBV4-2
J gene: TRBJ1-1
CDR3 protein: ASSFGGGVSTEAF

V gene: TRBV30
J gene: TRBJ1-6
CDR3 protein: AWSVGLALH

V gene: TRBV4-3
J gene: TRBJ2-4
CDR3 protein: ASSQDRSGLNIQY

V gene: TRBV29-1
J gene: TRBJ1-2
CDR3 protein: SVEDQGQGLT

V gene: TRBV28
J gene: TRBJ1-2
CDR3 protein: ASTPTGGPTYGYT

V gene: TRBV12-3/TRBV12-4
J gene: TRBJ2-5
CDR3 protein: ASTPAEGTAQY

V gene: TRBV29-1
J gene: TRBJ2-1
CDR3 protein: SVDEQGTGSGNEQF

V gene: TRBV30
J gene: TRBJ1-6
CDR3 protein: AWSSGNSPLH

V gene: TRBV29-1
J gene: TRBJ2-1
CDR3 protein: SVKTSGYNEQF

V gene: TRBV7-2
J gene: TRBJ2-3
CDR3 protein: ASSLGRASGKTDTQY

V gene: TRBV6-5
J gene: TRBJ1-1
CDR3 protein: ASSYRGGAF

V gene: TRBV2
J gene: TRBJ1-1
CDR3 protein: ASSEPGQMNTEAF

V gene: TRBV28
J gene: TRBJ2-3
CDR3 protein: ASSTMGYGGGTDTQY

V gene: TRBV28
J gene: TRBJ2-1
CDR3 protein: ASSLPAGNYNEQF

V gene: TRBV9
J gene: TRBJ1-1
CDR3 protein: ASSETGGYTEAF

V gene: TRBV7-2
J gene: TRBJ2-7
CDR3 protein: ASSPGLGDHEQY

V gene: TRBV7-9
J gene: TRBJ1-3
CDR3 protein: ASSPIGGTSSGNTIY

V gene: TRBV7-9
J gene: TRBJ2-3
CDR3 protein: ASTTPNRPDTQY

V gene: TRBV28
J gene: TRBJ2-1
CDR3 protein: ASRTGQGKNEQF

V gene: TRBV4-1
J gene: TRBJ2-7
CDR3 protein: ASSQASGRGTPYEQY

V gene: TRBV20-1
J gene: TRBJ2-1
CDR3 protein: SASAAGRSSYNEQF

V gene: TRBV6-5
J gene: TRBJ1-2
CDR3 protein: ASSYRGNGYT

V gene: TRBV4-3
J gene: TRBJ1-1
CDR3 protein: ASSQFSGGTEAF

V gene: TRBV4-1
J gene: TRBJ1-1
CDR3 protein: ASSQVGKRNTEAF

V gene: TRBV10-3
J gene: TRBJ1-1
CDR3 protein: AIRTQNTEAF

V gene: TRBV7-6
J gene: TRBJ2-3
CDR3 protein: ASSSLLAPSTDTQY

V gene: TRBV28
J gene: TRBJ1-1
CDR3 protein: ASMVYRGNTEAF

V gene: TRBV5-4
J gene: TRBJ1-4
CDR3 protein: ASSLNGGTGSEKLF

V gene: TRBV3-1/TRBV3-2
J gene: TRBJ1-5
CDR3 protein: ASSGPTGSEPQH

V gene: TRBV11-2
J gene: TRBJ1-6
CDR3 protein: ASSLTGQGTSPLH

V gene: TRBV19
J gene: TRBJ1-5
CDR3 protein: ASSTGDRAGQPQH

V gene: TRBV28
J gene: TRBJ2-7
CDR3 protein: ASNGQSYEQY

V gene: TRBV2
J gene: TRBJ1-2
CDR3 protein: ASRPSTGAQGGYT

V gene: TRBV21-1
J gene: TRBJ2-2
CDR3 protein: ASSRWRDTGELF

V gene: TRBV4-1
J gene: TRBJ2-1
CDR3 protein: ASTPRGAGVGEQF

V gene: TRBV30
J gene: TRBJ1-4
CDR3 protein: AWSLEGLGIEKLF

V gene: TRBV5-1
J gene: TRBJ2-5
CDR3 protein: ASSPRPVDRGETQY